The rows below give T cell receptor beta chains drawn from one sample of a study of molecular identifiers for immune sequencing clone quantification. From the PCR reads, TCRdb called clonotypes with MiXCR, one entry per CDR3 protein. This table holds about half a million distinct CDR3 sequences, about a quarter found once. The sample consisted of naive CD8+ T cells from blood, with Jurkat cell RNA spiked in. These receptors came from a human donor in good health. Some libraries in this study had Jurkat cell RNA spiked in. Both conserved end residues are part of each CDR3. D genes are given only for firm matches. The size entry is marked missing in some rows and otherwise reads once, few, many or a size class.

v_gene: TRBV14; j_gene: TRBJ2-3; d_gene: -; abundance: many; CDR3aa: CASSQDLSTDTQYF; CDR3nt: TGCGCCAGCAGCCAAGACCTTAGCACAGATACGCAGTATTTT
v_gene: TRBV20-1; j_gene: TRBJ2-1; d_gene: -; abundance: few; CDR3aa: CSPYRGPLRDNEQFF; CDR3nt: TGCAGTCCCTATCGGGGCCCGCTTAGGGACAATGAGCAGTTCTTC
v_gene: TRBV5-6; j_gene: TRBJ2-7; d_gene: -; abundance: many; CDR3aa: CASSLDPGYEQYF; CDR3nt: TGCGCCAGCAGCTTGGACCCGGGCTACGAGCAGTACTTC
v_gene: TRBV3-1; j_gene: TRBJ2-5; d_gene: -; abundance: -; CDR3aa: CASSPRLKETQYF; CDR3nt: TGTGCCAGCAGCCCTCGACTAAAAGAGACCCAGTACTTC
v_gene: TRBV9; j_gene: TRBJ2-7; d_gene: -; abundance: -; CDR3aa: CASSEDENYEQYF; CDR3nt: TGTGCCAGCAGCGAGGACGAAAACTACGAGCAGTACTTC
v_gene: TRBV30; j_gene: TRBJ1-1; d_gene: -; abundance: many; CDR3aa: CAWEPQKDTEAFF; CDR3nt: TGTGCCTGGGAACCTCAGAAGGACACTGAAGCTTTCTTT
v_gene: TRBV27; j_gene: TRBJ1-6; d_gene: -; abundance: -; CDR3aa: CASRDLIQGSNSPLHF; CDR3nt: TGTGCCAGCAGGGACCTGATCCAGGGTTCGAATTCACCCCTCCACTTT
v_gene: TRBV7-8; j_gene: TRBJ2-7; d_gene: -; abundance: -; CDR3aa: CASSPEMSSYEQYF; CDR3nt: TGTGCCAGCAGCCCAGAGATGAGCTCCTACGAGCAGTACTTC
v_gene: TRBV12-3/TRBV12-4; j_gene: TRBJ2-3; d_gene: -; abundance: -; CDR3aa: CASSSAGGPTDTQYF; CDR3nt: TGTGCCAGCAGTTCGGCTGGGGGTCCGACAGATACGCAGTATTTT
v_gene: TRBV20-1; j_gene: TRBJ2-1; d_gene: -; abundance: -; CDR3aa: CSAIPPERPYNEQFF; CDR3nt: TGCAGTGCTATCCCTCCAGAACGTCCCTACAATGAGCAGTTCTTC
v_gene: TRBV4-3; j_gene: TRBJ1-1; d_gene: -; abundance: many; CDR3aa: CASSQDLWAVNTEAFF; CDR3nt: TGCGCCAGCAGCCAAGATCTATGGGCGGTGAACACTGAAGCTTTCTTT
v_gene: TRBV4-3; j_gene: TRBJ2-7; d_gene: -; abundance: once; CDR3aa: CASSQDGAEPYEQYF; CDR3nt: TGCGCCAGCAGCCAAGATGGGGCAGAGCCCTACGAGCAGTACTTC
v_gene: TRBV7-6; j_gene: TRBJ2-2; d_gene: -; abundance: -; CDR3aa: CASSLGLCTGELFF; CDR3nt: TGTGCCAGCAGCTTAGGTCTGTGCACCGGGGAGCTGTTTTTT
v_gene: TRBV6-6; j_gene: TRBJ2-6; d_gene: -; abundance: many; CDR3aa: CASTPTGISGANVLTF; CDR3nt: TGTGCCAGTACCCCGACGGGAATATCTGGGGCCAACGTCCTGACTTTC
v_gene: TRBV27; j_gene: TRBJ2-7; d_gene: TRBD1; abundance: few; CDR3aa: CASRAAAGGRHEQYF; CDR3nt: TGTGCCAGCAGGGCTGCAGCAGGGGGAAGGCACGAGCAGTACTTC
v_gene: TRBV21-1; j_gene: TRBJ2-2; d_gene: -; abundance: -; CDR3aa: CAGNPPNTGELFF; CDR3nt: TGTGCCGGAAACCCTCCGAACACCGGGGAGCTGTTTTTT
v_gene: TRBV4-3; j_gene: TRBJ2-7; d_gene: TRBD2; abundance: -; CDR3aa: CASSQGLAGVTYEQYF; CDR3nt: TGCGCCAGCAGCCAGGGACTAGCGGGGGTAACCTACGAGCAGTACTTC
v_gene: TRBV25-1; j_gene: TRBJ2-7; d_gene: -; abundance: -; CDR3aa: CARRGRWAGSFYEQYF; CDR3nt: TGTGCCCGTAGAGGCCGGTGGGCAGGGTCTTTCTACGAGCAGTACTTC
v_gene: TRBV14; j_gene: TRBJ2-7; d_gene: TRBD2; abundance: few; CDR3aa: CASSQAGTSSQYF; CDR3nt: TGTGCCAGCAGCCAAGCCGGGACTAGCTCGCAGTACTTC
v_gene: TRBV27; j_gene: TRBJ2-2; d_gene: -; abundance: once; CDR3aa: CASSGAGLANTGELFF; CDR3nt: TGTGCCAGCAGTGGGGCGGGATTAGCGAACACCGGGGAGCTGTTTTTT
v_gene: TRBV13; j_gene: TRBJ2-7; d_gene: TRBD2; abundance: few; CDR3aa: CASSLKTSGSRYEQYF; CDR3nt: TGTGCCAGCAGCCTAAAGACTAGCGGGAGTCGGTACGAGCAGTACTTC
v_gene: TRBV28; j_gene: TRBJ2-1; d_gene: -; abundance: -; CDR3aa: CASSFRLGPNEQFF; CDR3nt: TGTGCCAGCAGTTTCCGCCTTGGGCCCAATGAGCAGTTCTTC